This T cell receptor beta chain was sequenced during a study of T cell repertoires in aging, cancer and after chemotherapy. Overall study results and limits: Healthy donors lost TCR diversity with age mainly through richness, cancer patients through richness and evenness. The repertoire data cannot show anything about immunological memory following chemotherapy.

The CDR3 length is 12 residues. Germline CDR1 DFQATT, CDR2 SNEGSKA (reference sequence). Trimming stripped 2 bases from V and 0 bases from J, with 4 bases between. Multiplex touch-down PCR with TRB-A/B primers amplified rearranged V-D-J TRB sequences. TCRdb re-analysed the multiplex PCR reads in MiXCR, keeping a single row per CDR3 protein. The profile shows about 14,000 distinct CDR3 sequences, about a quarter of them singletons. Amplification of TCR beta used genomic DNA extracted from peripheral blood. Points on this clonotype: Its antigen is unidentified.

The TCR was taken from a human donor in good health. V is TRBV20-1 and J is TRBJ1-1; D is unresolved. Sequences were obtained from blood. CDR3 protein: CSARLLNTEAFF. The DNA for the CDR3 is TGCAGTGCTAGACTTCTGAACACTGAAGCTTTCTTT.